These 21 T cell receptor beta chains originate from one sample sequenced in a study of T cell responses to AZD1222 COVID-19 vaccine. Libraries were prepared by immunoSEQ multiplex PCR; TCRdb keeps only in-frame clonotypes and omits some of them. This table has tens of thousands of clones, around 80% appearing once. The sample was peripheral blood, taken on day 0 of MenACWY control vaccination. The receptors derive from an adult in good health.

The V and J genes are TRBV3-1 (or the pseudogene TRBV3-2) and TRBJ2-3, with TRBD2 matching over 12 bases. The CDR3 has 18 amino acids. V lost 0 bases and J lost 5; bases outside the gene matches: 9. Germline CDR1 LGHDT, CDR2 YNNKEL (reference sequence). The CDR3 loop is CASSQDRLAGGQGDTQYF. CDR3 sequence (DNA): TGTGCCAGCAGCCAAGATCGCCTAGCGGGGGGGCAGGGAGATACGCAGTATTTT.

DNA of the CDR3: TGTGCCAGCAGTTACAGGGGAGGGACCGGGGAGCTGTTTTTT. It encodes CASSYRGGTGELFF. V is TRBV6-2 or TRBV6-3 and J is TRBJ2-2; 7 nucleotides line up with TRBD2. Germline values: CDR1 MNHEY, CDR2 SVGEGT. CDR3 length equals 14 residues. V lost 2 bases, J lost 5 bases, and 2 bases stayed unmatched.

There are a few counts of this clone. The chain has TRBV3-1 (or the pseudogene TRBV3-2) and TRBJ1-6; a possible D gene is TRBD1 (5 bases). V lost 6 bases, J lost 0 bases, and 12 bases lay in between. Germline-derived CDR1 and CDR2 are LGHDT and YNNKEL (reference sequence). The CDR3 is 16 amino acids. Here the CDR3 reads CASSTFGGSYNSPLHF. DNA for the CDR3: TGTGCCAGCAGTACCTTTGGGGGCTCCTATAATTCACCCCTCCACTTT.

This clone was recorded only once. The genes are TRBV30 and TRBJ2-5, with TRBD1 as a possible D gene (6 bases). In germline, CDR1 is GTSNPN, CDR2 SVGIG (reference sequence). V lost 0 bases, J lost 4 bases, and 18 bases lay in between. There are 16 residues in the CDR3. CDR3 DNA sequence: TGTGCCTGGAGTGTAGAGGGACAAAAGATAGGAGAGACCCAGTACTTC. Its protein product is CAWSVEGQKIGETQYF.

V and J are TRBV18 and TRBJ2-5; D is ambiguous. From germline, CDR1 is KGHSH and CDR2 LQKENI. The CDR3 length is 12 residues. Trimming removed 2 bases from V and 1 base from J, with 2 bases in between. CDR3 in DNA: TGTGCCAGCTCACCAGGCCAAGAGACCCAGTACTTC. The encoded protein is CASSPGQETQYF.

This chain joins TRBV3-1 (or the pseudogene TRBV3-2) and TRBJ1-1; weak D call: TRBD1 (5 bases). Germline CDR1 and CDR2: LGHDT and YNNKEL (reference sequence). The germline V and J ends were trimmed by 4 bases and 1 base, with 7 bases remaining between them. The CDR3 is 13 amino acids. The CDR3 sequence: CASSRQGNTEAFF. The CDR3, as DNA: TGTGCCAGCAGCCGCCAGGGGAACACTGAAGCTTTCTTT.

This clone was recorded once. This chain connects TRBV6-2 or TRBV6-3 to TRBJ2-1, with D unclear. The CDR3 is 15 amino acids. Germline assignment: CDR1 MNHEY and CDR2 SVGEGT. Trimming took 2 bases from V and 0 from J, leaving 8 bases between them. The CDR3 here is CASSYADGSYNEQFF. Written as DNA, the CDR3 is TGTGCCAGCAGTTACGCAGATGGCTCCTACAATGAGCAGTTCTTC.

This chain uses TRBV10-2 with TRBJ2-3, with D tentatively TRBD2 (7 bases). CDR3 length equals 14 residues. Trimming pared 6 bases from V and 2 bases from J, leaving 12 bases between. In germline, CDR1 is WSHSY, CDR2 SAAADI. CDR3 loop: CASRGGHNTDTQYF. In DNA form, the CDR3 reads TGCGCCAGCAGGGGGGGGCATAACACAGATACGCAGTATTTT.

This chain uses TRBV5-8 with TRBJ2-3; D may be TRBD1 (6 bases). Trimming cost V 5 bases and J 5 bases, with 21 bases left between them. This CDR3 comprises 16 residues. Germline CDR1 and CDR2: SGHTS and YDEGEE. The CDR3 DNA is TGTGCCAGCAGTACCCAGGGGTGGTATGTAGGAGATACGCAGTATTTT. This translates into CASSTQGWYVGDTQYF.

V and J are TRBV19 and TRBJ2-1, with TRBD2 matching 13 bases. The CDR3 is 16 residues long. With 2 bases clipped from V and 8 bases from J, the junction kept 6 bases outside the gene matches. Per the germline V gene, CDR1 is LNHDA and CDR2 is SQIVND (reference sequence). CDR3: CASSIMLLAGGDEQFF. CDR3 coding DNA: TGTGCCAGTAGTATAATGCTACTAGCGGGGGGGGATGAGCAGTTCTTC.

This rearrangement joins TRBV5-1 to TRBJ1-3, with 7 nucleotides matching TRBD1. V was clipped by 1 base and J by 4 bases; unmatched bases: 5. Germline values: CDR1 SGHRS, CDR2 YFSETQ. The CDR3 sequence is 15 residues long. The CDR3 coding sequence is TGCGCCAGCAGCTTGTTTGACAGGGAAGGAAACACCATATATTTT. As protein: CASSLFDREGNTIYF.

The chain recombines TRBV2 with TRBJ1-4; unclear D gene. Germline loops: CDR1 SNHLY, CDR2 FYNNEI. The ends were cut back, 6 bases at V and 4 bases at J, with 15 bases in the middle. This CDR3 is built from 15 residues. In DNA form, the CDR3 reads TGTGCCAGCAGGGTTAGACGGACGCTTAATGAAAAACTGTTTTTT. Its translation: CASRVRRTLNEKLFF.

With regard to this clone: The junction shows a germline mismatch at one end, possibly a read error. The chain combines TRBV28 with TRBJ2-3; TRBD2 matches 8 bases. The CDR3 is 14 amino acids. CDR1 MDHEN and CDR2 SYDVKM come from the germline V gene. The CDR3 here is CASNLLAGTDTQYF. The CDR3 DNA reads TGTGCCAGCAATTTACTAGCGGGCACAGATACGCAGTATTTT.

This sequence joins TRBV24-1 and TRBJ1-2; no clear D. CDR1 and CDR2 (germline): KGHDR, SFDVKD. The CDR3 loop spans 15 amino acids. With 1 base removed from V and 4 bases from J, the gap between germline ends came to 12 bases. For the CDR3, the DNA is TGTGCCACCAGTGATTTACCGCCGCCCGGCTATGGCTACACCTTC. Its protein product is CATSDLPPPGYGYTF.

This sequence joins TRBV30 and TRBJ1-6; D is perhaps TRBD1 (5 bases). Per the germline V gene, CDR1 is GTSNPN and CDR2 is SVGIG (reference sequence). The CDR3 totals 18 residues. V lost 4 bases and J 0 bases, leaving 19 bases between the germline ends. CDR3 nucleotide sequence: TGTGCCTGGATCGGGTCGGGGGGTCAAAGCTCCTATAATTCACCCCTCCACTTT. Its protein is CAWIGSGGQSSYNSPLHF.

The chain has TRBV19 and TRBJ1-1; 8 bases are shared with TRBD1. The length of the CDR3 is 15 residues. The J segment lost 8 bases and the V segment lost 6 bases, leaving 14 bases of the junction unmatched. Germline lookup yields CDR1 LNHDA and CDR2 SQIVND (reference sequence). The CDR3 DNA sequence: TGTGCCAGTAGCGGGGGGTTTAGCAGGGGGCCGGAAGCTTTCTTT. The encoded protein is CASSGGFSRGPEAFF. The variable domain in full, completed from reference TRBV19 and TRBJ1-1, reads DGGITQSPKYLFRKEGQNVTLSCEQNLNHDAMYWYRQDPGQGLRLIYYSQIVNDFQKGDIAEGYSVSREKKESFPLTVTSAQKNPTAFYLCASSGGFSRGPEAFFGQGTRLTVV.

This clone turned up a few times. The chain carries TRBV19 and TRBJ1-1; D not resolved. Per the germline V gene, CDR1 is LNHDA and CDR2 is SQIVND (reference sequence). The CDR3 runs 14 residues. V was trimmed by 3 bases and J by 6 bases, leaving 14 bases between them. The CDR3 DNA reads TGTGCCAGTAGTATGCGAGGGAAAGGCTCTGAAGCTTTCTTT. This translates into CASSMRGKGSEAFF. Together with reference TRBV19 and TRBJ1-1, the CDR3 gives the full variable domain: DGGITQSPKYLFRKEGQNVTLSCEQNLNHDAMYWYRQDPGQGLRLIYYSQIVNDFQKGDIAEGYSVSREKKESFPLTVTSAQKNPTAFYLCASSMRGKGSEAFFGQGTRLTVV.

The CDR3 DNA reads as TGTGCCAGTAGTGACAGAGCGAATTCACCCCTCCACTTT. This codes for CASSDRANSPLHF. The rearrangement uses TRBV19 and TRBJ1-6, with D maybe TRBD1 (5 bases). The CDR3 contains 13 residues. V was pared by 5 bases and J by 7 bases, with 9 bases between. From germline, CDR1 is LNHDA and CDR2 SQIVND (reference sequence).

This chain uses TRBV19 with TRBJ2-3, with a weak D call TRBD1 (6 bases). The CDR3 is made up of 15 amino acids. V was pared by 7 bases and J by 2 bases, with 16 bases between. Germline V gene sequence: CDR1 LNHDA, CDR2 SQIVND (reference sequence). The CDR3 DNA reads as TGTGCCAGTAAGAGAGGACAGACCAACACAGATACGCAGTATTTT. This encodes CASKRGQTNTDTQYF.

The J gene is TRBJ1-2, the V gene TRBV5-6; no reliable D call. There are 15 residues in the CDR3. Germline V gene lookup returns CDR1 SGHDT and CDR2 YYEEEE. Trimming left V 2 bases short and J 8 bases short, with 19 bases between. The CDR3 loop reads CASSFVRQEVSGYTF. The CDR3 coding sequence is TGTGCCAGCAGCTTCGTGCGCCAAGAAGTGTCCGGCTACACCTTC.

The chain recombines TRBV19 with TRBJ2-7; D uncertain. CDR3 length: 14 amino acids. CDR1 is LNHDA and CDR2 is SQIVND in the germline V gene (reference sequence). V gave up 4 bases and J gave up 5 bases, with 15 bases separating them. The CDR3 nucleotides read TGTGCCAGTAGTAGGAGACAAAAAGGCAACGAGCAGTACTTC. This gives the protein CASSRRQKGNEQYF. Full variable domain (missing parts from reference TRBV19 and TRBJ2-7): DGGITQSPKYLFRKEGQNVTLSCEQNLNHDAMYWYRQDPGQGLRLIYYSQIVNDFQKGDIAEGYSVSREKKESFPLTVTSAQKNPTAFYLCASSRRQKGNEQYFGPGTRLTVT.